This T cell receptor beta chain was retrieved from a study of blood T cell repertoires in COVID-19. Study background: Sample material is recorded as cDNA or gDNA derived from T cells, B-cell-depleted T cells, or PBMCs.

V lost 5 bases to trimming and J lost 2 bases; unmatched junction nucleotides: 8. The CDR3 runs 15 residues. Germline CDR1 and CDR2: MNHEY and SMNVEV (reference sequence). In the original analysis: Counts of nucleated cells, estimated from reference gene primer amplification, were obtained. Some clones are missing from TCRdb's copy, which holds only in-frame ones; the method was immunoSEQ multiplex PCR. V and J calls and clone size are as listed in that table; D and trimming were resolved from the DNA. The sample lists around 130,000 clones, 60% to 80% seen once, with 6.5% to 9.5% in the top ten. The chain links TRBV27 to TRBJ2-7, with 8 bases lining up with TRBD2. The sequencing input was peripheral blood. The TCR sequence derives from a human donor in a cohort sampled during active COVID-19. The CDR3 protein is CASSAASGGPYEQYF. The CDR3 DNA reads TGTGCCAGCAGTGCCGCCAGCGGGGGACCCTACGAGCAGTACTTC.